This is a list of T cell receptor beta chains from one sample in a study of shared clonotypes between healthy human individuals. TCRdb's copy holds only in-frame clones and misses some; the assay was immunoSEQ multiplex PCR. The repertoire holds around 1.5 million clones, with approximately 98% as singletons. The specimen was naive CD4+ T cells sorted from blood. The receptor set was obtained from a young man in good health. Both conserved end residues are part of each CDR3. Only some rows state a clone size, as once, few, many or a class for expanded clones.

V	J	size	CDR3
TRBV7-2	TRBJ1-5	NA	CASSLTTGQPQHF
TRBV2	TRBJ2-3	NA	CASRTDTDTQYF
TRBV5-5	TRBJ1-2	once	CASSLAGTGDTNYGYTF
TRBV7-9	TRBJ2-1	NA	CASSPQGLLVDEQFF
TRBV9	TRBJ2-7	NA	CASSTGQSYEQYF
TRBV6-1	TRBJ1-2	NA	CASMRGWDSYGYTF
TRBV15	TRBJ2-5	NA	CATSRGGSQETQYF
TRBV29-1	TRBJ2-5	once	CSVAAGPMEETQYF
TRBV5-4	TRBJ2-7	NA	CASSLDAGGPHEQYF
TRBV28	TRBJ1-5	NA	CASSFRDYQPQHF
TRBV4-2	TRBJ2-5	NA	CASSQENEETQYF
TRBV18	TRBJ2-7	NA	CASSPLTLSGQGGVEQYF
TRBV18	TRBJ2-3	NA	CASSPYRPSAGWDTQYF
TRBV19	TRBJ2-1	NA	CASSEMRLAGHNEQFF
TRBV5-4	TRBJ2-3	NA	CASSFGLKASTDTQYF
TRBV6-5	TRBJ1-3	NA	CASRDGGARNTIYF
TRBV10-3	TRBJ2-1	NA	CAIGPSGIYNEQFF
TRBV29-1	TRBJ2-1	NA	CSVGTATSYNEQFF
TRBV27	TRBJ2-2	NA	CASTRQGGTGELFF
TRBV5-6	TRBJ1-2	NA	CASSLGRGNYGYTF
TRBV6-1	TRBJ2-5	once	CASRSLGSVETQYF
TRBV29-1	TRBJ2-7	NA	CSVRKGADEQYF
TRBV5-1	TRBJ2-1	NA	CASSSIQIAGDDNEQFF
TRBV15	TRBJ2-1	NA	CATSFAGVNEQFF
TRBV11-3	TRBJ2-6	NA	CASSSQGAGANVLTF
TRBV2	TRBJ1-4	NA	CASSRDRTVYEKLFF
TRBV5-1	TRBJ1-2	NA	CASSSTGAGYTF
TRBV10-3	TRBJ2-7	NA	CAIRASSGLPHEQYF
TRBV7-9	TRBJ2-1	NA	CASSKQGLAYNEQFF
TRBV28	TRBJ1-2	NA	CASSSPGGSSGYTF
TRBV7-9	TRBJ1-2	NA	CASSVFDRDGYTF
TRBV7-9	TRBJ1-2	NA	CASSFFPGQASNYGYTF
TRBV29-1	TRBJ2-6	once	CSVTEGDRGLSGANVLTF
TRBV11-2	TRBJ2-1	NA	CASSLGTSGSEQFF
TRBV29-1	TRBJ2-3	NA	CSVGSGIGTDTQYF
TRBV7-2	TRBJ2-7	NA	CASSPRSHRDNYEQYF
TRBV9	TRBJ1-5	NA	CASSVATAGEPQHF
TRBV19	TRBJ2-2	NA	CASSYGQGDTGELFF